This note documents a single TCR beta chain sequence. This receptor's antigen is unknown. No base quality values were provided; no much bigger clone lies one nucleotide off. This record comes from a study of regulatory T cells in long-lasting Graves disease (dated by TCRdb to 2020 to 2022). Regarding the study in general: Persistent Graves' disease meant more than 5 years of antithyroid drug treatment with TSH receptor autoantibodies that stayed positive. The study was conducted in China and was registered as a clinical trial. Persistent Graves' disease patients in the clinical cohort had taken antithyroid drugs for approximately 10 years on average. Persistent Graves' disease patients were compared with newly diagnosed Graves' disease patients by peripheral blood TCR sequencing and RNA sequencing. A total of approximately 35 samples underwent TCR sequencing: some 13 from persistent and approximately 20 from newly diagnosed Graves' disease patients.

The library was built by means of multiplex PCR. TCRdb shows the sequencer as Illumina HiSeq 4000. CDR3 regions were amplified by Arm-PCR with iRepertoire HTBI primers to construct TCR beta libraries. Before sequencing, the PCR products underwent gel purification. The published analysis was carried out like this. Across samples, 60 to 75 TRBV and roughly 15 TRBJ segments were identified and used for gene usage analysis of CDR3 amino acid clonotypes. Filtered high-quality paired reads were merged into contigs using COPE and FqMerger. BLAST was used to align contigs to IMGT TRBV, TRBD and TRBJ reference genes, and CDR3 was defined according to IMGT. Clonotypes above 0.1% frequency were classified as highly expanded clones. Shannon entropy was used to measure repertoire diversity, and the Gini coefficient was used to measure V-J evenness. Public clonotypes were defined as clonotypes shared by more than one individual. Starting from the raw public reads, TCRdb applied fastp trimming at Q25, assembled clones with MiXCR and retained in-frame beta chains. CDR3 protein sequences are deduplicated, and each keeps its most common genes and DNA. TCRdb, rather than the study authors, made the V and J calls. The sample includes about 460,000 distinct CDR3 sequences, with 22% observed a single time. Of the sample, around 12% falls within the top ten clones.

The V end loses 7 bases and the J end loses 0 bases, and a stretch of 15 bases separates them. Inclusive of the bounding cysteine and phenylalanine, the CDR3 is 15 residues long. Left in the record is the CDR3 DNA by itself, 45 bases read in frame from the first base. CDR1 and CDR2, looked up from the germline V gene, are SNHLY and FYNNEI. General study outcomes and caveats: Persistent disease showed preferential use of TRBV28, TRBJ1-2 and TRBJ2-5, whereas newly diagnosed disease favored TRBV20-1 and TRBJ2-1. Sequencing and analysis were limited to the TCR beta chain. Patients with persistent disease shared more public clonotypes (about 2,700) than newly diagnosed patients did (more than 900). Compared with newly diagnosed patients, persistent Graves' disease patients had lower TCR Shannon entropy and fewer highly expanded clones, which suggests clonal expansion. The authors noted that the small sample size was a limitation that may lower accuracy. Only peripheral blood was studied, because thyroid tissue, the primary lesion, was inaccessible.

In light of the paper, this sample's time point label describes: persistent/refractory GD, antithyroid drugs over 5 years with positive TRAb. For both TCR sequencing and RNA sequencing, RNA was extracted from PBMCs in TRIzol. The diagnosis of Graves' disease followed American Thyroid Association guidelines. The patients came from an endocrinology department in Xi'an, China. Each patient gave 9 to 10 milliliters of peripheral blood, collected in an EDTA anticoagulant tube. PBMCs were isolated by Ficoll Paque Plus density gradient separation without further T cell sorting. An Agilent 2100 Bioanalyzer and agarose gel were used to check RNA quality, while a NanoDrop 2000 measured RNA concentration.

The origin of this receptor is a female donor with Graves disease. This sample comprised peripheral blood mononuclear cells (PBMCs), obtained when the disease was refractory, from a patient treated with antithyroid drugs. The V and J segments used are TRBV2 and TRBJ1-1; TRBD1 is possibly the D segment (6 matching bases). In nucleotides, the sequence is TGTGCCAGCACCAAGGACAGCTTCATGAACACTGAAGCTTTCTTT. This sequence encodes CASTKDSFMNTEAFF. Reference TRBV2 and TRBJ1-1 proteins supply the regions before and after the CDR3; the full variable domain is: EPEVTQTPSHQVTQMGQEVILRCVPISNHLYFYWYRQILGQKVEFLVSFYNNEISEKSEIFDDQFSVERPDGSNFTLKIRSTKLEDSAMYFCASTKDSFMNTEAFFGQGTRLTVV.